This TCR beta chain stems from a study of blood T cell repertoires in COVID-19. Looking at the study overall: Nucleic acid was either cDNA or gDNA, and it came from T cells, B-cell-depleted T cells, or PBMCs.

Profiling relied on immunoSEQ multiplex PCR, and the TCRdb table lists in-frame clones only, not all of them. The sample records 200,000 to 300,000 clones, about 87% being singletons. CDR1 is SGHTA and CDR2 is FQGNSA in the germline V gene. The CDR3 consists of 16 residues. V shed 5 bases, J shed 1 base, and the junction held 7 bases outside the gene matches. The sequenced sample consisted of peripheral blood. The rearrangement uses TRBV7-2 and TRBJ2-7; 11 bases fit TRBD2. This receptor was identified in a human donor in a cohort sampled during active COVID-19. DNA of the CDR3: TGTGCCAGCAGCCCGACTAGCGGGGCGTATTCCTACGAGCAGTACTTC. Translating gives CASSPTSGAYSYEQYF. The full variable domain, rest sourced from reference TRBV7-2 and TRBJ2-7, is GAGVSQSPSNKVTEKGKDVELRCDPISGHTALYWYRQSLGQGLEFLIYFQGNSAPDKSGLPSDRFSAERTGGSVSTLTIQRTQQEDSAVYLCASSPTSGAYSYEQYFGPGTRLTVT.